This T cell receptor beta chain was documented in a study of regulatory T cells in long-lasting Graves disease. This clonotype was counted at least ten times. Relying on iRepertoire HTBI primers and Arm-PCR of CDR3 regions, the team built TCR beta libraries. TCRdb fed the multiplex PCR reads into MiXCR, producing one record per CDR3 protein. Found here are more than 450,000 distinct CDR3 sequences, approximately 12% of them singletons; the top ten hold around 9.3%. As for time point: newly diagnosed GD, antithyroid drugs for less than 3 months. The TCR library used RNA extracted from PBMCs. This sample also belongs to another study, concerning T cells in Graves' hyperthyroidism and ophthalmopathy.

The sequence derives from a woman in her twenties or thirties with Graves disease. Specimen: peripheral blood mononuclear cells (PBMCs), collected at new diagnosis, from a patient treated with antithyroid drugs.

CDR3 DNA: TGTGCCAGCAGCGCGGGGAAGGGGCCCCATACGCAGTATTTT. As protein: CASSAGKGPHTQYF. The chain has TRBV28 and TRBJ2-3; possible D gene TRBD2, 6 bases. Per germline, CDR1 MDHEN and CDR2 SYDVKM. The CDR3 is 14 residues long. V dropped 6 bases and J dropped 7 bases, with 17 bases sitting between them.